The present entry profiles one TCR beta chain with its context. The antigen remains unidentified. One entry per CDR3 protein results from TCRdb running MiXCR on the RT-PCR reads. This sample yields over a thousand distinct CDR3 sequences, of which around 82% are seen a single time; around 22% belongs to the top ten. The data originate from a study of yellow fever vaccine responses in identical twins. Study-wide findings and caveats: Reported findings indicate that twins' vaccine T cell responses seemed partially convergent, partially personalized.

There are 15 residues in the CDR3. With 5 bases removed from V and 9 bases from J, the gap between germline ends came to 17 bases. This sample comprised T cells from blood (PBMCs), unsorted or a sorted subset (not recorded which), obtained before or after yellow fever vaccination (not recorded which). The chain employs TRBV12-3 or TRBV12-4 and TRBJ1-6, with D maybe TRBD1 (5 bases). This TCR was sampled from a female donor who received the yellow fever vaccine. The DNA for the CDR3 is TGTGCCAGCAGTCCATCCAGAGGGGCAGCTTCACCCCTCCACTTT. Translation: CASSPSRGAASPLHF.